This T cell receptor beta chain was recorded in a study of CD8+ T cells in alopecia areata. Points on this clone: Antigen unknown.

Isolated RNA was reverse transcribed into cDNA used as the sequencing template. Sequencing used immunoSEQ multiplex PCR; TCRdb keeps in-frame clones, though not all of them. The repertoire consists of fewer than 150,000 clones, with roughly 54% occurring once and the leading ten covering 4.5%. The CDR3 has 17 amino acids. Deletions cut 5 bases from V and 2 bases from J, with 19 bases between. In germline, CDR1 is SGHVS, CDR2 FQNEAQ. It was from alopecia areata patients that lesional scalp punch biopsies and peripheral blood were collected. The sorting of PBMCs gave CD4+ and CD8+ T cells. Study-level points and caveats: In scalp samples, resident alphabeta T cells of normal skin are also sequenced. Clonality in lesional scalp, especially alopecia totalis/universalis, exceeded that of normal scalp.

The chain joins TRBV7-8 to TRBJ1-5; D ambiguous. The starting material was CD4+ T cells sorted from blood, obtained at week 0. This TCR came from a human donor with alopecia areata. For the CDR3, the DNA is TGTGCCAGCAGCGCGCGGACGATGGATTGGGGCAATCAGCCCCAGCATTTT. Translating gives CASSARTMDWGNQPQHF.